The 21 T cell receptor beta chains given below trace back to one sample, sequenced in a study of patients and donors after allogeneic stem cell transplantation. TCRdb processed the RT-PCR reads anew with MiXCR; each CDR3 protein has one entry. The data hold tens of thousands of distinct CDR3 sequences, with approximately 26% observed a single time. Sequences were obtained from blood, either unsorted or a sorted T cell fraction (not recorded which). These receptors originate from a human donor who was either an allogeneic HSCT recipient or a stem cell or donor lymphocyte infusion donor (not recorded which). It is not recorded whose cells these are; they may come from a transplant donor.

The genes are TRBV12-3 or TRBV12-4 and TRBJ1-1; no clear D. Trimming cost V 5 bases and J 0 bases, with 7 bases left between them. The length of the CDR3 is 13 residues. The CDR3 DNA reads as TGTGCCAGCAGTCTTACAGTGAACACTGAAGCTTTCTTT. It yields the protein CASSLTVNTEAFF.

In its sample, this clonotype was seen a few times. This sequence joins TRBV7-9 and TRBJ2-3; D gene ambiguous. The ends were cut back, 1 base at V and 4 bases at J, with 9 bases in the middle. The germline gives CDR1 SEHNR, CDR2 FQNEAQ (reference sequence). The CDR3 consists of 14 residues. The CDR3 DNA reads TGTGCCAGCAGCTTAGTGTCAGGACCAGATACGCAGTATTTT. It translates to CASSLVSGPDTQYF.

V is TRBV12-3 or TRBV12-4 and J is TRBJ2-7; 7 positions match TRBD1. The CDR3 extends over 13 amino acids. V trimming: 5 bases; J trimming: 4 bases; junction bases outside the gene matches: 5. The CDR3 nucleotides are TGTGCCAGCAGTCGGGACAGACTTTACGAGCAGTACTTC. It yields the protein CASSRDRLYEQYF.

The chain has TRBV30 and TRBJ1-1, with a possible D match to TRBD1 (5 bases). This CDR3 spans 14 amino acids. Trimming removed 4 bases at V and 5 bases at J, with 17 bases between. Germline CDR1 reads GTSNPN; CDR2 reads SVGIG (reference sequence). The CDR3 nucleotides read TGTGCCTGGACCCTAAGGGAGGGGAGTACTGAAGCTTTCTTT. It encodes CAWTLREGSTEAFF.

The V call is TRBV7-9, the J call TRBJ2-4; D is perhaps TRBD1 (6 bases). Deletions cut 5 bases from V and 0 bases from J, with 17 bases between. The CDR3 has 17 residues. From germline, CDR1 is SEHNR and CDR2 FQNEAQ (reference sequence). CDR3 DNA: TGTGCCAGCAGCCAGGGACAAACGGAACTAGCCAAAAACATTCAGTACTTC. It encodes CASSQGQTELAKNIQYF.

The rearrangement links TRBV10-3 to TRBJ2-3; TRBD2 matches 13 bases. Trimming took 5 bases from V and 2 from J; bases not matched to a gene: 7. Germline assignment: CDR1 ENHRY and CDR2 SYGVKD. This CDR3 is built from 17 residues. CDR3 DNA sequence: TGTGCCATCAGTCAAGGGACTAGCGGGGACATCACAGATACGCAGTATTTT. Its protein is CAISQGTSGDITDTQYF.

The gene calls are TRBV3-1 and TRBJ2-3, with 9 bases lining up with TRBD1. Germline trimming cut 5 bases from V and 5 bases from J; bases unmatched to any gene: 8. From germline, CDR1 is LGHDT and CDR2 YNNKEL (reference sequence). The length of the CDR3 is 15 residues. CDR3 DNA sequence: TGTGCCAGCAGCGATCCGGGACAGGGCTTAGATACGCAGTATTTT. Residues: CASSDPGQGLDTQYF.

The chain joins TRBV7-8 to TRBJ2-2; D is perhaps TRBD1 or TRBD2 (6 bases each). The germline V gene has CDR1 SGHVS and CDR2 FQNEAQ. Trimming shortened V by 3 bases and J by 3 bases, and 23 bases separated the two germline ends. The CDR3 is 19 amino acids. CDR3 loop: CASSLGVAGHLDDTGELFF. CDR3 sequence (DNA): TGTGCCAGCAGCTTGGGGGTTGCGGGACACCTCGATGACACCGGGGAGCTGTTTTTT.

This clonotype was recorded only once. This chain uses TRBV12-3 or TRBV12-4 with TRBJ2-5; 7 bases fit TRBD2. Trimming took 2 bases from V and 2 from J; bases not matched to a gene: 5. The CDR3 sequence is 15 residues long. Written as DNA, the CDR3 is TGTGCCAGCAGTTTAAAGCTAGCGGAACAAGAGACCCAGTACTTC. It translates to CASSLKLAEQETQYF.

V gene TRBV29-1 combines with J gene TRBJ2-1; 11 bases fit TRBD2. Germline V lookup: CDR1 SQVTM, CDR2 ANQGSEA. V lost 0 bases and J lost 9; bases outside the gene matches: 7. The CDR3 is made up of 15 amino acids. The CDR3 protein is CSVEDRLAGGGEQFF. CDR3 DNA sequence: TGCAGCGTTGAAGATCGGCTAGCGGGAGGAGGTGAGCAGTTCTTC.

The chain joins TRBV9 to TRBJ2-7; no firm D call. Trimming removed 0 bases at V and 3 bases at J, with 7 bases between. The CDR3 has 13 residues. The V gene's germline CDR1 is SGDLS and CDR2 YYNGEE. CDR3 amino acids: CASSVGTSYEQYF. In nucleotides, the CDR3 is TGTGCCAGCAGCGTAGGGACGAGCTACGAGCAGTACTTC.

The DNA for the CDR3 is TGTGCCAGCAGCCCCCGGGGGAGTTTCCGTGGCTACACCTTC. It is translated as CASSPRGSFRGYTF. This rearrangement joins TRBV14 to TRBJ1-2; maybe TRBD1 (5 bases). Germline V gene data show CDR1 as SGHDN and CDR2 as FVKESK. Trimming pared 4 bases from V and 7 bases from J, leaving 16 bases between. The CDR3 spans 14 residues.

The chain couples TRBV11-2 to TRBJ2-3; the D gene is possibly TRBD2 (5 bases). CDR3 length: 12 amino acids. Trimming took 5 bases from V and 6 from J, leaving 9 bases between them. Germline CDR1 and CDR2: SGHAT and FQNNGV. CDR3 residues: CASSPQRDTQYF. CDR3 in DNA: TGTGCCAGCAGCCCGCAGCGGGATACGCAGTATTTT.

The chain carries TRBV5-1 and TRBJ2-1; D is unclear. This CDR3 has 13 residues. V gave up 4 bases and J gave up 0 bases, with 5 bases separating them. The germline CDR1 and CDR2 sequences are SGHRS and YFSETQ. For the CDR3, the DNA is TGCGCCAGCAGCCTCAGCTCCTACAATGAGCAGTTCTTC. It translates to CASSLSSYNEQFF.

The J gene is TRBJ2-3, the V gene TRBV5-6; D possibly corresponds to TRBD2 (7 bases). The CDR3 extends over 14 amino acids. Germline CDR1 and CDR2: SGHDT and YYEEEE. The germline V and J ends were trimmed by 2 bases and 6 bases, with 13 bases remaining between them. The CDR3 nucleotides are TGTGCCAGCAGCTTCGGGGCGGGGGCTGATACGCAGTATTTT. It translates to CASSFGAGADTQYF.

The rearrangement joins TRBV6-1 to TRBJ2-7; 7 positions agree with TRBD1. Per germline, CDR1 MNHNS and CDR2 SASEGT. CDR3 length: 14 residues. V was clipped by 5 bases and J by 0 bases; unmatched bases: 4. Written as DNA, the CDR3 is TGTGCCAGCAGTATACAGGGGACCTCCTACGAGCAGTACTTC. Residues: CASSIQGTSYEQYF.

This chain links TRBV10-3 with TRBJ2-1, with 9 bases lining up with TRBD1. Germline CDR1 ENHRY, CDR2 SYGVKD. CDR3 length: 15 amino acids. Trimming at V came to 7 bases and at J to 2 bases, leaving 6 bases not matched to a gene. In DNA form, the CDR3 reads TGTGCCATCAAAGCCCGGACAGGGGCCTACAATGAGCAGTTCTTC. It codes for CAIKARTGAYNEQFF.

Regarding this clonotype: A read error may produce the germline difference seen at one junction end. V is TRBV12-3 or TRBV12-4 and J is TRBJ1-1, with D maybe TRBD1 (5 bases). The CDR3 has 13 amino acids. The DNA of the CDR3 is TGTGCCAGCAGCTTAGGGGAACACGCTGAAGCTTTCTTT. Translation: CASSLGEHAEAFF.

The V call is TRBV12-3 or TRBV12-4, the J call TRBJ1-1; no reliable D call. CDR3 length: 13 amino acids. Trimming removed 3 bases from V and 7 bases from J, with 12 bases in between. The CDR3 coding sequence is TGTGCCAGCAGTTTTCTATCGCGGATTGAAGCTTTCTTT. It encodes CASSFLSRIEAFF.

The chain employs TRBV6-6 and TRBJ1-2, with TRBD1 matching over 10 bases. The CDR3 runs to 14 residues. The germline CDR1 and CDR2 sequences are MNHNY and SVGAGI (reference sequence). Trimming removed 6 bases from V and 4 bases from J; junction bases left unmatched: 5. The CDR3 reads CASSGDRGFYGYTF. Written as DNA, the CDR3 is TGTGCCAGCAGCGGGGACAGGGGCTTCTATGGCTACACCTTC.

The rearrangement links TRBV6-5 to TRBJ1-6; D remains unclear. The CDR3 loop spans 18 amino acids. Germline lookup yields CDR1 MNHEY and CDR2 SVGAGI. V lost 2 bases, J lost 1 base, and 15 bases lay in between. The CDR3 DNA reads as TGTGCCAGCAGTTACCGTATTCCCGGCGGGTCCTATAATTCACCCCTCCACTTT. Protein: CASSYRIPGGSYNSPLHF.